Shown below are 24 T cell receptor beta chains from a single sample sequenced in a study of blood T cell repertoires in COVID-19. Data came from immunoSEQ multiplex PCR; TCRdb stores just in-frame clones and leaves some out. This repertoire shows 170,000 or so clones, roughly nine tenths found once; its top ten account for roughly 7%. The sample was PBMCs or T cells enriched from blood (not recorded which). These receptors came from a woman between 50 and 59 years old who had recovered from COVID-19.

The chain links TRBV28 to TRBJ1-1; D is perhaps TRBD1 (6 bases). From germline, CDR1 is MDHEN and CDR2 SYDVKM. This CDR3 comprises 15 residues. V was shortened by 6 bases and J by 0 bases, with 14 bases between the two germline ends. The CDR3 nucleotides are TGTGCCAGCAGCCCCCCACAGGGATTGAACACTGAAGCTTTCTTT. This sequence encodes CASSPPQGLNTEAFF.

The chain uses TRBV10-1 and TRBJ2-7; 8 positions agree with TRBD2. Losses at the gene ends were 3 bases for V and 0 bases for J; bases not matched to a gene: 1. From germline, CDR1 is WNHNN and CDR2 SYGVQD (reference sequence). This CDR3 region has 14 residues. CDR3: CASSDGRASYEQYF. CDR3 bases: TGCGCCAGCAGTGACGGGAGGGCCTCCTACGAGCAGTACTTC.

Relative to its sample, this clone is medium-sized. The chain couples TRBV7-9 to TRBJ1-1; D is possibly TRBD1 (6 bases). The CDR3 consists of 13 residues. V dropped 9 bases and J dropped 2 bases, with 13 bases sitting between them. Germline values: CDR1 SEHNR, CDR2 FQNEAQ (reference sequence). In nucleotides, the CDR3 is TGTGCCAGTTACGGGACACCAAACACTGAAGCTTTCTTT. Translating gives CASYGTPNTEAFF. The complete variable domain, with remaining parts taken from reference TRBV7-9 and TRBJ1-1, reads DTGVSQNPRHKITKRGQNVTFRCDPISEHNRLYWYRQTLGQGPEFLTYFQNEAQLEKSRLLSDRFSAERPKGSFSTLEIQRTEQGDSAMYLCASYGTPNTEAFFGQGTRLTVV.

The chain carries TRBV19 and TRBJ2-3, with unresolved D. The germline V and J ends were trimmed by 3 bases and 1 base, with 14 bases remaining between them. Germline CDR1 LNHDA, CDR2 SQIVND (reference sequence). The CDR3 totals 16 residues. In DNA form, the CDR3 reads TGTGCCAGTAGTATTATACGAGGTCGGGGCACAGATACGCAGTATTTT. Protein: CASSIIRGRGTDTQYF.

This sequence joins TRBV11-2 and TRBJ2-7; 7 bases match TRBD2. Trimming cost V 1 base and J 1 base; bases outside gene matches: 10. The V gene's germline CDR1 is SGHAT and CDR2 FQNNGV. There are 17 residues in the CDR3. In nucleotides, the CDR3 is TGTGCCAGCAGCTTAGTGGTTTCGGCTAGCGGTTCCTACGAGCAGTACTTC. As protein: CASSLVVSASGSYEQYF.

The chain links TRBV7-9 to TRBJ2-5; no reliable D call. This CDR3 contains 14 residues. CDR1 is SEHNR, CDR2 FQNEAQ, per germline (reference sequence). V was shortened by 5 bases and J by 4 bases, with 14 bases between the two germline ends. CDR3 loop: CASSLSNLLETQYF. CDR3 bases: TGTGCCAGCAGCCTATCGAACTTACTAGAGACCCAGTACTTC.

This clone was counted once. This chain connects TRBV7-2 to TRBJ1-5, with 8 bases lining up with TRBD1. V lost 1 base and J lost 6; bases outside the gene matches: 5. CDR3 size: 15 residues. The germline gives CDR1 SGHTA, CDR2 FQGNSA. The DNA of the CDR3 is TGTGCCAGCAGCTTAGGGACAGGGTCCGCTCAGCCCCAGCATTTT. Amino acid sequence: CASSLGTGSAQPQHF. Complete variable domain (other parts from reference TRBV7-2 and TRBJ1-5): GAGVSQSPSNKVTEKGKDVELRCDPISGHTALYWYRQSLGQGLEFLIYFQGNSAPDKSGLPSDRFSAERTGGSVSTLTIQRTQQEDSAVYLCASSLGTGSAQPQHFGDGTRLSIL.

V usage is TRBV30 and J usage is TRBJ2-4, with D tentatively TRBD2 (5 bases). Germline-derived CDR1 and CDR2 are GTSNPN and SVGIG (reference sequence). The ends were cut back, 2 bases at V and 6 bases at J, with 17 bases in the middle. The CDR3 has 15 residues. CDR3 amino acids: CAWSNRGLGLNIQYF. The CDR3, as DNA: TGTGCCTGGAGTAATAGAGGGCTCGGGCTAAACATTCAGTACTTC.

The chain carries TRBV10-3 and TRBJ2-3; D is possibly TRBD2 (5 bases). CDR1 is ENHRY, CDR2 SYGVKD, per germline. This CDR3 is built from 15 residues. Deletions cut 5 bases from V and 0 bases from J, with 12 bases between. The CDR3 loop reads CAISRAAESTDTQYF. In nucleotides, the CDR3 is TGTGCCATCAGTCGAGCGGCGGAGAGCACAGATACGCAGTATTTT.

CDR3 sequence (DNA): TGTGCCAGCAGCTTGGGGCGGCCGAACACTGAAGCTTTCTTT. It encodes CASSLGRPNTEAFF. The chain carries TRBV7-3 and TRBJ1-1; perhaps TRBD1 as D (5 bases). CDR3 length: 14 residues. V lost 3 bases to trimming and J lost 1 base, with 9 bases between them. Germline CDR1 reads SGHTA; CDR2 reads FQGTGA.

This chain connects TRBV19 to TRBJ1-6; TRBD1 matches 8 bases. The CDR3 sequence is 14 residues long. Losses at the gene ends were 11 bases for V and 6 bases for J; bases not matched to a gene: 9. Germline assignment: CDR1 LNHDA and CDR2 SQIVND (reference sequence). CDR3 residues: CAGGYRGSNSPLHF. Here the CDR3 DNA reads TGTGCCGGTGGTTACAGGGGGTCTAATTCACCCCTCCACTTT.

The count of this clone is one. This chain connects TRBV30 to TRBJ1-1, with TRBD1 identical over 7 bases. From germline, CDR1 is GTSNPN and CDR2 SVGIG (reference sequence). The CDR3 is 14 amino acids. With V trimmed by 1 base and J by 1 base, 3 bases remained unmatched. CDR3 sequence (DNA): TGTGCCTGGAGTGGTAGGGGGCCGAACACTGAAGCTTTCTTT. Residues: CAWSGRGPNTEAFF.

This chain joins TRBV13 and TRBJ2-2, with 7 bases that match TRBD1. The CDR3 contains 15 residues. The junction had 7 bases not matched to a gene; V was cut back by 5 bases and J by 4 bases. CDR1 and CDR2 from the germline V gene are PRHDT and FYEKMQ (reference sequence). DNA of the CDR3: TGTGCCAGCAGCCGAATTGGGACAGTCACCGGGGAGCTGTTTTTT. It encodes CASSRIGTVTGELFF.

This clone occurred once. As DNA, the CDR3 is TGTGCCAGCAGCTCACCGGGGGGCAGCGGAGACACCATATATTTT. Its protein product is CASSSPGGSGDTIYF. The J gene is TRBJ1-3, the V gene TRBV7-2; a weak D match, TRBD1 (6 bases). This CDR3 region has 15 residues. Per the germline V gene, CDR1 is SGHTA and CDR2 is FQGNSA. The V gene lost 4 bases and the J gene lost 8 bases, with 18 bases spanning the gap.

The chain uses TRBV19 and TRBJ1-1; 9 bases agree with TRBD1. V trimming: 4 bases; J trimming: 5 bases; junction bases outside the gene matches: 5. CDR3 size: 14 residues. Germline CDR1 is LNHDA and CDR2 is SQIVND (reference sequence). CDR3 protein: CASSTPGQGTEAFF. The DNA for the CDR3 is TGTGCCAGTAGTACCCCGGGACAGGGAACTGAAGCTTTCTTT.

The chain uses TRBV27 and TRBJ1-4; D gene ambiguous. Per germline, CDR1 MNHEY and CDR2 SMNVEV (reference sequence). V was trimmed by 4 bases and J by 4 bases, leaving 10 bases between them. CDR3 length: 14 amino acids. As DNA, the CDR3 is TGTGCCAGCAGTTACTCTAGGAATAATGAAAAACTGTTTTTT. It yields the protein CASSYSRNNEKLFF.

The chain combines TRBV27 with TRBJ2-1; 14 bases match TRBD2. CDR1 MNHEY and CDR2 SMNVEV come from the germline V gene (reference sequence). Losses at the gene ends were 6 bases for V and 9 bases for J; bases not matched to a gene: 7. This CDR3 is 15 amino acids long. The CDR3 DNA sequence: TGTGCCAGCAGGATGGGACTAGCGGGAGTTAGTGAGCAGTTCTTC. Translating gives CASRMGLAGVSEQFF.

This clone was detected once. The J gene is TRBJ1-1, the V gene TRBV18, with 9 positions matching TRBD1. This CDR3 is built from 16 residues. V lost 2 bases to trimming and J lost 4 bases; unmatched junction nucleotides: 8. Per the germline V gene, CDR1 is KGHSH and CDR2 is LQKENI. As DNA, the CDR3 is TGTGCCAGCTCACCAATAACGGGACAGGGAGCCACTGAAGCTTTCTTT. It yields the protein CASSPITGQGATEAFF.

This chain connects TRBV7-8 to TRBJ2-7, with D possibly TRBD1 on 5 matching bases. Germline V gene data show CDR1 as SGHVS and CDR2 as FQNEAQ. The CDR3 length is 14 residues. The ends were cut back, 1 base at V and 2 bases at J, with 9 bases in the middle. The CDR3 DNA sequence: TGTGCCAGCAGCTTAGAGGCAGGGCCCTACGAGCAGTACTTC. Translation gives CASSLEAGPYEQYF.

The V and J genes are TRBV6-5 and TRBJ2-7, with TRBD2 identical over 13 bases. Germline V gives CDR1 MNHEY, CDR2 SVGAGI. CDR3 size: 14 residues. J gave up 3 bases and V 8 bases, and 4 bases lay outside the gene matches. The CDR3, as DNA: TGTGCCAGCGGTCGGACTAGCGGGGGCTACGAGCAGTACTTC. It is translated as CASGRTSGGYEQYF.

V gene TRBV2 combines with J gene TRBJ2-1; maybe TRBD2 (6 bases). This CDR3 has 18 amino acids. The germline V gene has CDR1 SNHLY and CDR2 FYNNEI. V was cut by 6 bases and J by 2 bases, with 23 bases left in between. The CDR3 DNA reads TGTGCCAGCAGCGCCGGGACTTGGATCGCCGGCCCCTACAATGAGCAGTTCTTC. Encoded protein: CASSAGTWIAGPYNEQFF.

This chain uses TRBV6-6 with TRBJ2-2; 11 nucleotides match TRBD1. CDR1 and CDR2 from the germline V gene are MNHNY and SVGAGI (reference sequence). The CDR3 loop spans 16 amino acids. J was trimmed by 4 bases and V by 4 bases; bases with no gene match: 5. The CDR3: CASSSSGTGGTGELFF. As DNA, the CDR3 is TGTGCCAGCAGTTCGTCCGGGACAGGGGGCACCGGGGAGCTGTTTTTT.

The rearrangement uses TRBV3-1 (or the pseudogene TRBV3-2) and TRBJ1-5; D might be TRBD1 (5 bases). Germline V CDR1 and CDR2: LGHDT, YNNKEL (reference sequence). The CDR3 extends over 15 amino acids. V was pared by 0 bases and J by 6 bases, with 12 bases between. This CDR3 reads CASSQDLPRGQPQHF. CDR3 in DNA: TGTGCCAGCAGCCAAGATCTACCTAGGGGTCAGCCCCAGCATTTT.

The J gene is TRBJ1-1, the V gene TRBV30; D is undetermined. Germline CDR1 and CDR2: GTSNPN and SVGIG (reference sequence). Trimming removed 5 bases from V and 4 bases from J, with 8 bases in between. The CDR3 is 11 amino acids. CDR3 sequence: CAWERGTEAFF. The DNA for the CDR3 is TGTGCCTGGGAGCGTGGCACTGAAGCTTTCTTT.